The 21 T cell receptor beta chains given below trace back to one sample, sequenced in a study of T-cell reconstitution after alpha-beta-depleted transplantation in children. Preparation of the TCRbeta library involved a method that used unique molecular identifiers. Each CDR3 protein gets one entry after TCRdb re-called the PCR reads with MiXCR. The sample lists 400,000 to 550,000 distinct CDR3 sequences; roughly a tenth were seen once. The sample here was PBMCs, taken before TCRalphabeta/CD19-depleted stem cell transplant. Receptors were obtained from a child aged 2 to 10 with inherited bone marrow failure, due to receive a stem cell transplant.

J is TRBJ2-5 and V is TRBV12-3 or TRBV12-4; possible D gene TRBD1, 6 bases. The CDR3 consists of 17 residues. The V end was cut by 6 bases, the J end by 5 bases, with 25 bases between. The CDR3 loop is CASSHYVPGQGKETQYF. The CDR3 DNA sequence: TGTGCCAGCAGCCATTATGTCCCGGGCCAGGGGAAGGAGACCCAGTACTTC.

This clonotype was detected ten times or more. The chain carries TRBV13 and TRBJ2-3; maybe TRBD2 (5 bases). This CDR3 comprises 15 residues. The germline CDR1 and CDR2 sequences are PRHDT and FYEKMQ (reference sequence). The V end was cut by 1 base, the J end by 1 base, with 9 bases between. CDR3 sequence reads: CASSLAAGRTDTQYF. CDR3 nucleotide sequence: TGTGCCAGCAGCTTAGCTGCGGGCCGCACAGATACGCAGTATTTT.

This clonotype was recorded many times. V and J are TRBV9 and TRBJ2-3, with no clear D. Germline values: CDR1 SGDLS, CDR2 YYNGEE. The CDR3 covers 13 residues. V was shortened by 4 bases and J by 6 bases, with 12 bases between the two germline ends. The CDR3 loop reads CASSSRVSDTQYF. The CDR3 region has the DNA TGTGCCAGCAGCTCCCGGGTCTCGGATACGCAGTATTTT.

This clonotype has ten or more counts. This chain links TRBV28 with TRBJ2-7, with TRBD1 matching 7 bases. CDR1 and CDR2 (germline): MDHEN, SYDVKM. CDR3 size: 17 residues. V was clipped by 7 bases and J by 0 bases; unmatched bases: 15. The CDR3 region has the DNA TGTGCCAGCACCCAATCCCTGGGACAGCCTACCTCCTACGAGCAGTACTTC. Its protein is CASTQSLGQPTSYEQYF.

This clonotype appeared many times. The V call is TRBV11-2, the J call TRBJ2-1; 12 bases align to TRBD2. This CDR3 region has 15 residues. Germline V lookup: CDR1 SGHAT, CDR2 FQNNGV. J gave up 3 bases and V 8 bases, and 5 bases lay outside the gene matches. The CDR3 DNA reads TGTGCCAGCGGTAGACTAGCGGGAGTCTACAATGAGCAGTTCTTC. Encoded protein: CASGRLAGVYNEQFF. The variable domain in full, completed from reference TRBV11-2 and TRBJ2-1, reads EAGVAQSPRYKIIEKRQSVAFWCNPISGHATLYWYQQILGQGPKLLIQFQNNGVVDDSQLPKDRFSAERLKGVDSTLKIQPAKLEDSAVYLCASGRLAGVYNEQFFGPGTRLTVL.

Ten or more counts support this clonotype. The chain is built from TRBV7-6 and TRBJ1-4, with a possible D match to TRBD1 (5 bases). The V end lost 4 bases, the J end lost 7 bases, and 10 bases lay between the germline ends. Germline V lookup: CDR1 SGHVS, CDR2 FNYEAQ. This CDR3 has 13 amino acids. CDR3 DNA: TGTGCCAGCAGCTGGGGGGGGACTGAAAAACTGTTTTTT. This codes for CASSWGGTEKLFF.

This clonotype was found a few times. The CDR3 sequence is CSVVFLAGVPTYQETQYF. For the CDR3, the DNA is TGCAGCGTTGTGTTCCTAGCGGGAGTCCCAACCTACCAAGAGACCCAGTACTTC. The rearrangement uses TRBV29-1 and TRBJ2-5, with 10 bases fitting TRBD2. The CDR3 extends over 18 amino acids. After removal of 4 bases from V and 0 bases from J, the junction contained 14 bases not matched to a gene. CDR1 is SQVTM and CDR2 is ANQGSEA in the germline V gene.

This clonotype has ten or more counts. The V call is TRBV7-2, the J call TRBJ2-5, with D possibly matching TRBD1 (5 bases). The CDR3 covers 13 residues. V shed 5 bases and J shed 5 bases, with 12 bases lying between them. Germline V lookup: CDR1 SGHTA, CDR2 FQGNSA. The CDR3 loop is CASSLGASETQYF. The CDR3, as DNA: TGTGCCAGCAGCCTAGGGGCATCTGAGACCCAGTACTTC.

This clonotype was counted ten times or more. CDR3 in DNA: TGCAGTGCTAGGAGACAGGGGGCGATTAGCAATCAGCCCCAGCATTTT. It is translated as CSARRQGAISNQPQHF. The chain uses TRBV20-1 and TRBJ1-5; 10 bases agree with TRBD1. There are 16 residues in the CDR3. With 3 bases clipped from V and 0 bases from J, the junction kept 5 bases outside the gene matches. Looked up from germline, CDR1 is DFQATT and CDR2 is SNEGSKA (reference sequence).

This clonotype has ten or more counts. CDR3 sequence: CSARTPTYEQYF. The DNA for the CDR3 is TGCAGTGCTAGAACACCGACCTACGAGCAGTACTTC. The chain couples TRBV20-1 to TRBJ2-7, with D uncertain. The CDR3 is 12 amino acids. Trimming removed 2 bases from V and 2 bases from J, with 7 bases in between. CDR1 is DFQATT, CDR2 SNEGSKA, per germline (reference sequence).

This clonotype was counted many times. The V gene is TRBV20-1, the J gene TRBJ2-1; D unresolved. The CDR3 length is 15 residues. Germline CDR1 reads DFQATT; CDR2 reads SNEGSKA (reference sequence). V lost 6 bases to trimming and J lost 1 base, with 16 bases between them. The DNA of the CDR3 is TGCAGTGCCACCCTTCGTAGTCTGTCCTACAATGAGCAGTTCTTC. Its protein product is CSATLRSLSYNEQFF.

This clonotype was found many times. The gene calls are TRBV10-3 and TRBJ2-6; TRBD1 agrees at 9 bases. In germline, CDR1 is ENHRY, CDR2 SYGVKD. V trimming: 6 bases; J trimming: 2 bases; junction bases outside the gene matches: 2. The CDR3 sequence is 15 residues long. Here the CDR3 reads CAIRGTGTGANVLTF. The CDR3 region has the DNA TGTGCCATCAGGGGGACAGGGACTGGGGCCAACGTCCTGACTTTC.

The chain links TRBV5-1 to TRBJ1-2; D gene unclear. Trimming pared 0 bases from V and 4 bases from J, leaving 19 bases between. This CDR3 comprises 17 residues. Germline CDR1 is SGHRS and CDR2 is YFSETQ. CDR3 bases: TGCGCCAGCAGCTTGGATGAGTCACAGCCTTTCTCCTATGGCTACACCTTC. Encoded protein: CASSLDESQPFSYGYTF.

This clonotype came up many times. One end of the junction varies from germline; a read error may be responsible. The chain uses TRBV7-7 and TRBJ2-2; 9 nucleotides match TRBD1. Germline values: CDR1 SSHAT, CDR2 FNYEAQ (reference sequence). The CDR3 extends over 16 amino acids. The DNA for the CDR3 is TGTGCTAGCAGCCCCACAGGGGGCACGGACACCGGGGAGCTGTTTTTT. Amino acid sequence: CASSPTGGTDTGELFF. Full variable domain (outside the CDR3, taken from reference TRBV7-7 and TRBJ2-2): GAGVSQSPRYKVTKRGQDVTLRCDPISSHATLYWYQQALGQGPEFLTYFNYEAQPDKSGLPSDRFSAERPEGSISTLTIQRTEQRDSAMYRCASSPTGGTDTGELFFGEGSRLTVL.

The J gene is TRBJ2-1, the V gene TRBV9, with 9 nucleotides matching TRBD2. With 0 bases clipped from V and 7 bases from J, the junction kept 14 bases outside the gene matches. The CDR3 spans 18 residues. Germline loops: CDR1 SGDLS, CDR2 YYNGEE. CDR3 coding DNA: TGTGCCAGCAGCGTAGAAGGATGGCGGGAGGGCCCTAGGAATGAGCAGTTCTTC. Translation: CASSVEGWREGPRNEQFF.

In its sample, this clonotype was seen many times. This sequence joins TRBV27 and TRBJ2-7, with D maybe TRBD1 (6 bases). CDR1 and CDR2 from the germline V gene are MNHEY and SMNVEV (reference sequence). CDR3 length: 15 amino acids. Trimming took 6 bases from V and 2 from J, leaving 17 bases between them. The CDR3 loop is CASSRDRSGAYEQYF. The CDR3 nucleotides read TGTGCCAGCAGCCGCGACAGGTCAGGGGCCTACGAGCAGTACTTC.

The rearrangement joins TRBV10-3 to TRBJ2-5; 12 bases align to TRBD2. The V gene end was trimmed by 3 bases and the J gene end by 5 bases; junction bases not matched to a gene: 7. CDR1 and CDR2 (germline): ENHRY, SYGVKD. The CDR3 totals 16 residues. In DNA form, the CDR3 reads TGTGCCATCAGTGACCCTAGCGGGAGGGCCGTCGAGACCCAGTACTTC. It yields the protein CAISDPSGRAVETQYF.

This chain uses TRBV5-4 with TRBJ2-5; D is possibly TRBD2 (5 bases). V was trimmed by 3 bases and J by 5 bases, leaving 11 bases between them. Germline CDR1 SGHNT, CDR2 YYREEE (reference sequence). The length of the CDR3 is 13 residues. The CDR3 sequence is CASSSDSGETQYF. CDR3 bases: TGTGCCAGCAGCTCGGACTCTGGGGAGACCCAGTACTTC.

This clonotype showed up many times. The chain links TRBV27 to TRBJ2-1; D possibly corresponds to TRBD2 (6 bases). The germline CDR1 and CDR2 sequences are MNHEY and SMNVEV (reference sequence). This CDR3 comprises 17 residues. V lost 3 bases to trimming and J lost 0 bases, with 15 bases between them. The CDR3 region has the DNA TGTGCCAGCAGTTTTCGTTTTCGCGGGAACTCCTACAATGAGCAGTTCTTC. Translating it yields CASSFRFRGNSYNEQFF.

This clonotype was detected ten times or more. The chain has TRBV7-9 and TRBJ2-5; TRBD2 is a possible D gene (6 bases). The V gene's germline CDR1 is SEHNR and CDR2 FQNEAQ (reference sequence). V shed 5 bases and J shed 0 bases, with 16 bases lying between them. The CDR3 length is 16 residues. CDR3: CASSHPSSAYQETQYF. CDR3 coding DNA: TGTGCCAGCAGCCATCCGTCTAGCGCCTACCAAGAGACCCAGTACTTC.

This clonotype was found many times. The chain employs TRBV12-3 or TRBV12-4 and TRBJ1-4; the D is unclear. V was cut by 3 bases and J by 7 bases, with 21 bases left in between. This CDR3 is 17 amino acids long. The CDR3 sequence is CASSFRSGVGRGEKLFF. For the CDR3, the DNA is TGTGCCAGCAGTTTTCGGTCGGGCGTTGGGAGAGGTGAAAAACTGTTTTTT.